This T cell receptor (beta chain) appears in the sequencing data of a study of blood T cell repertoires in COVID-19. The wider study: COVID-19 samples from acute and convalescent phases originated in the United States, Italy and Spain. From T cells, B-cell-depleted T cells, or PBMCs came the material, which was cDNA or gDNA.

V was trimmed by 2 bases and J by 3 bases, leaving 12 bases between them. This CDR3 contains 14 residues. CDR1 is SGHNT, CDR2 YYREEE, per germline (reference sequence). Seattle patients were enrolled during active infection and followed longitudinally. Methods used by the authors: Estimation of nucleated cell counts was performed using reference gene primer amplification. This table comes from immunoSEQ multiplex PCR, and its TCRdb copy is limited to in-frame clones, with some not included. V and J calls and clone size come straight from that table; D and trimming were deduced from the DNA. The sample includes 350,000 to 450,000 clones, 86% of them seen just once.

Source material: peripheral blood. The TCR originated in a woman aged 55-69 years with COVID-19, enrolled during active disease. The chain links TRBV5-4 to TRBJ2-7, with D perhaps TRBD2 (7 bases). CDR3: CASSLRGAFYEQYF. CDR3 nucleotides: TGTGCCAGCAGCTTACGGGGGGCCTTCTACGAGCAGTACTTC.